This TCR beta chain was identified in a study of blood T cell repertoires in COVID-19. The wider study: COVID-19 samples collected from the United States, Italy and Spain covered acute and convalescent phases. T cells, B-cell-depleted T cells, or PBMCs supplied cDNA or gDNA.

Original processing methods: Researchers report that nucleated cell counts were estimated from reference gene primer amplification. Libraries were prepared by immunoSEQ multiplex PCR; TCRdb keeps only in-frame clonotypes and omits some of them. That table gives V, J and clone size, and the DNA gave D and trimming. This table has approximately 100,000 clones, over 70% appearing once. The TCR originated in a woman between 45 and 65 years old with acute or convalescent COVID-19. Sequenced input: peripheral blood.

CDR3 loop: CATSDPGQAYGYTF. CDR3 coding DNA: TGTGCCACCAGTGACCCGGGACAGGCCTATGGCTACACCTTC. The rearrangement links TRBV24-1 to TRBJ1-2, with TRBD1 identical over 8 bases. After removal of 4 bases from V and 4 bases from J, the junction contained 4 bases not matched to a gene. The germline CDR1 and CDR2 sequences are KGHDR and SFDVKD. The CDR3 is made up of 14 amino acids.